What follows is one T cell receptor beta chain and its context. The CDR3 length is 13 residues. The germline gives CDR1 SGHNT, CDR2 YENEEA. Trimming stripped 1 base from V and 3 bases from J, with 6 bases between. The repertoire was sequenced with immunoSEQ multiplex PCR; TCRdb's copy has only in-frame clones and lacks some. This repertoire shows about 12,000 clones, around 60% found once; its top ten account for under 7.5%. This record comes from a study of neoadjuvant anti-PD-1 for oral cavity cancer. Sequences were derived from tumor tissue, sampled before nivolumab (anti-PD-1) treatment. The receptor was derived from a person aged 35 to 85 with oral cavity squamous cell carcinoma. The donor label of this sample is uncertain. V gene TRBV11-3 combines with J gene TRBJ2-5; D gene ambiguous. The CDR3 nucleotides are TGTGCCAGCAGCTTAGCCCCAAAAGAGACCCAGTACTTC. Its translation: CASSLAPKETQYF.